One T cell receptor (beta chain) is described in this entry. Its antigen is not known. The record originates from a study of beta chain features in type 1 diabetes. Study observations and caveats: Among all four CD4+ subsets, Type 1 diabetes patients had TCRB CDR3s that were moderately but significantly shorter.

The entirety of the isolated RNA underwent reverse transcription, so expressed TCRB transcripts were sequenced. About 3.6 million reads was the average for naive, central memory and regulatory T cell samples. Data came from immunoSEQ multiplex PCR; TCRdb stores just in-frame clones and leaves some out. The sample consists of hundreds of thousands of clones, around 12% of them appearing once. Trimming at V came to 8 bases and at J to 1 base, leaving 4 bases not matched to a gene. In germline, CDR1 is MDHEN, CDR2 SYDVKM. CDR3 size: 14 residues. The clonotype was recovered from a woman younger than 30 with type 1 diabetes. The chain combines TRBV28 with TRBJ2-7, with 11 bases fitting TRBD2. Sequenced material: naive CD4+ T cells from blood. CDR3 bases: TGTGCCAGCCTGGGGACTAGCGGATCCTACGAGCAGTACTTC. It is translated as CASLGTSGSYEQYF.